A single sample is the source of the 2 T cell receptor beta chains below, sequenced in a study of blood T cell repertoires in COVID-19. TCRdb's copy holds only in-frame clones and misses some; the assay was immunoSEQ multiplex PCR. The sample yields about 210,000 clones, around 89% seen once. The sequenced material came from PBMCs or T cells enriched from blood (not recorded which). Receptors were obtained from a woman in her late teens or twenties who had recovered from COVID-19.

V is TRBV21-1 and J is TRBJ1-2. TRBV21-1 is listed as a pseudogene. There are 13 residues in the CDR3. The CDR3 nucleotides read TGTGCCAGCAGCCACGGAGGGAACTATGGCTACACCTTC. Translation: CASSHGGNYGYTF.

For the CDR3, the DNA is TGCGCCAGCAGCATCCTGGGCGTGCATGGCTACACCTTC. This codes for CASSILGVHGYTF. This rearrangement joins TRBV5-1 to TRBJ1-2; no clear D. Per the germline V gene, CDR1 is SGHRS and CDR2 is YFSETQ. This CDR3 is built from 13 residues. Trimming cost V 4 bases and J 6 bases, with 13 bases left between them. The variable domain in full, completed from reference TRBV5-1 and TRBJ1-2, reads KAGVTQTPRYLIKTRGQQVTLSCSPISGHRSVSWYQQTPGQGLQFLFEYFSETQRNKGNFPGRFSGRQFSNSRSEMNVSTLELGDSALYLCASSILGVHGYTFGSGTRLTVV.